These T cell receptor beta chains were read from a single sample in a study of T cell responses to AZD1222 COVID-19 vaccine. Clones were sequenced by immunoSEQ multiplex PCR, and TCRdb holds only the in-frame ones, with some missing. The data show more than 130,000 clones, 90% seen once. This sample comprised peripheral blood, obtained on day 0 of AZD1222 vaccination. The receptors were gathered from an adult in good health. The CDR3 runs from the conserved cysteine through the conserved F or W. The order of the fields is CDR3 length, clone size, D gene, V gene, J gene, CDR3 DNA, CDR3 protein. A D gene is named only where the DNA matches it firmly. A row's size may be missing; if present it is once, few, many or a size class.

13	once	TRBD1	TRBV29-1	TRBJ1-5	TGCAGCGTTGCGGCAGGGGGGAATCAGCCCCAGCATTTT	CSVAAGGNQPQHF
14	NA	TRBD1	TRBV19	TRBJ2-7	TGTGCCAGTAGTCCGCGACAGGGTAGCCACGAGCAGTACTTC	CASSPRQGSHEQYF
11	NA	NA	TRBV2	TRBJ2-5	TGTGCCAGCAGTGTTTTTGAGACCCAGTACTTC	CASSVFETQYF
16	NA	NA	TRBV9	TRBJ2-2	TGTGCCAGCAGCGTAGAGGATCCAGGGGCCGCCGGGGAGCTGTTTTTT	CASSVEDPGAAGELFF
14	NA	TRBD1	TRBV3-1/TRBV3-2	TRBJ1-2	TGTGCCAGCAGCCGCTCGACAGGGAACTATGGCTACACCTTC	CASSRSTGNYGYTF
14	NA	NA	TRBV19	TRBJ1-4	TGTGCCAGTAGGGGGGCGGGGATCGGAGAAAAACTGTTTTTT	CASRGAGIGEKLFF
12	NA	NA	TRBV7-7	TRBJ1-2	TGTGCTAGCAGCCCAATACCTGGGGGCTACACCTTC	CASSPIPGGYTF
16	NA	NA	TRBV9	TRBJ1-1	TGTGCCAGCAGCCCAAGCCTTGGGGAGTCGTGGACTGAAGCTTTCTTT	CASSPSLGESWTEAFF
13	NA	NA	TRBV3-1/TRBV3-2	TRBJ2-2	TGTGCCAGCAGTCCTCCTTACACCGGGGAGCTGTTTTTT	CASSPPYTGELFF
12	NA	NA	TRBV29-1	TRBJ1-3	TGCAGCGTTGAACGGGACGAGGACACCATATATTTT	CSVERDEDTIYF
17	NA	TRBD1	TRBV29-1	TRBJ1-1	TGCAGCGTCGGGACAGGGGTTAACGGTGGGATGAACACTGAAGCTTTCTTT	CSVGTGVNGGMNTEAFF
15	NA	NA	TRBV7-2	TRBJ1-6	TGTGCCAGCAGCTTATACGGGGGAGGGAATTCACCCCTCCACTTT	CASSLYGGGNSPLHF
17	NA	TRBD1	TRBV5-1	TRBJ2-7	TGCGCCAGCAGGCCCCCCCCGGGACAGGGAACGTACTACGAGCAGTACTTC	CASRPPPGQGTYYEQYF
13	NA	TRBD1	TRBV30	TRBJ1-2	TGTGCCTGGGAAACAGGGGGCTACCATGGCTACACCTTC	CAWETGGYHGYTF
13	NA	NA	TRBV2	TRBJ1-5	TGTGCCAGCAGCTTACAGGGAACCCAGCCCCAGCATTTT	CASSLQGTQPQHF
18	NA	TRBD2	TRBV9	TRBJ2-1	TGTGCCAGCAGCGTCGGAACTAGCGGGGGGATTACCTACAATGAGCAGTTCTTC	CASSVGTSGGITYNEQFF
14	NA	NA	TRBV11-3	TRBJ2-3	TGTGCCAGCAGCTTAGGGGGACGCACAGATACGCAGTATTTT	CASSLGGRTDTQYF
12	NA	NA	TRBV10-2	TRBJ2-3	TGCGCCAGCAGTGAGTCAGGAGATACGCAGTATTTT	CASSESGDTQYF
14	NA	NA	TRBV3-1/TRBV3-2	TRBJ2-7	TGTGCCAGCAGCCAAGAGGGGACCCACTGGGGAAGGTACTTC	CASSQEGTHWGRYF
16	NA	TRBD2	TRBV4-2	TRBJ2-1	TGTGCCAGCAGCCAAGTCCCTAGCGGGTCCTACAATGAGCAGTTCTTC	CASSQVPSGSYNEQFF
16	NA	NA	TRBV11-3	TRBJ2-7	TGTGCCAGCAGCTTAGGGGGGGCAGGGGACCCCTACGAGCAGTACTTC	CASSLGGAGDPYEQYF
13	NA	NA	TRBV28	TRBJ1-1	TGTGCCAGCAGTCCGTCGCTGAACACTGAAGCTTTCTTT	CASSPSLNTEAFF
15	NA	TRBD1	TRBV3-1/TRBV3-2	TRBJ1-6	TGTGCCAGCAGCCAGACAGGGGGGCTTAATTCACCCCTCCACTTT	CASSQTGGLNSPLHF
16	NA	NA	TRBV3-1/TRBV3-2	TRBJ1-4	TGTGCCAGCAGCCAAGGTGAGGGAGCTCGACTTGAAAAACTGTTTTTT	CASSQGEGARLEKLFF
11	NA	NA	TRBV25-1	TRBJ1-2	TGTGCCAGCAGTGAAAAGTGGGGCTACACCTTC	CASSEKWGYTF
16	NA	TRBD2	TRBV4-1	TRBJ2-7	TGCGCCAGCAGCCAAACCGCCAGCGGGAGCTCCTACGAGCAGTACTTC	CASSQTASGSSYEQYF
15	NA	NA	TRBV5-1	TRBJ2-5	TGCGCCAGCAGCTCCGCCGGCGGAGTCCAAGAGACCCAGTACTTC	CASSSAGGVQETQYF
15	NA	TRBD1	TRBV5-1	TRBJ2-1	TGCGCCAGCAGCGTAGGACAGGGAAAGATCAATGAGCAGTTCTTC	CASSVGQGKINEQFF
13	NA	NA	TRBV7-3	TRBJ2-3	TGTGCCAGCAGCCCCTTCCGCACAGATACGCAGTATTTT	CASSPFRTDTQYF
17	NA	TRBD2	TRBV6-4	TRBJ2-5	TGTGCCAGCAAGGGGACTAGCGGGGGCCTTTCTAAAGAGACCCAGTACTTC	CASKGTSGGLSKETQYF
16	NA	TRBD1	TRBV6-4	TRBJ2-2	TGTGCCAGCAAAAGACAGGGGGCAGAGGACACCGGGGAGCTGTTTTTT	CASKRQGAEDTGELFF
15	NA	NA	TRBV3-1/TRBV3-2	TRBJ1-3	TGTGCCAGCAGCCAAGTACCAGGTACTGGAAACACCATATATTTT	CASSQVPGTGNTIYF
12	NA	NA	TRBV7-8	TRBJ2-7	TGTGCCAGCAAGAGCGTTACCTACGAGCAGTACTTC	CASKSVTYEQYF
14	few	TRBD2	TRBV6-6	TRBJ2-7	TGTGCCAGCAGTTACGGGGGGGAGCTTTACGAGCAGTACTTC	CASSYGGELYEQYF
15	NA	NA	TRBV6-4	TRBJ2-1	TGTGCCAGCAGTGACGGTAGAGGATACGGCAATGAGCAGTTCTTC	CASSDGRGYGNEQFF
14	once	TRBD1	TRBV29-1	TRBJ2-1	TGCAGCGTTGATAGATCGGGACAGGGGAATGAGCAGTTCTTC	CSVDRSGQGNEQFF
17	NA	TRBD2	TRBV18	TRBJ2-1	TGTGCCAGCTCACTCCTTCCTAGCGGGAGGGCCGGTGATGAGCAGTTCTTC	CASSLLPSGRAGDEQFF
13	NA	NA	TRBV10-3	TRBJ1-6	TGTGCCACGGGGGGGAAGGCGAATTCACCCCTCCACTTT	CATGGKANSPLHF
14	NA	NA	TRBV6-5	TRBJ1-5	TGTGCCAGCAGGCCATCAGGGATGCGGCAGCCCCAGCATTTT	CASRPSGMRQPQHF
16	NA	TRBD2	TRBV7-9	TRBJ2-1	TGTGCCAGCAGCTTAGCACCCGGGACTAGCCAGGGTGAGCAGTTCTTC	CASSLAPGTSQGEQFF
15	NA	NA	TRBV4-3	TRBJ2-2	TGCGCCAGCAGCCAAGTAACTAAGAACACCGGGGAGCTGTTTTTT	CASSQVTKNTGELFF
14	NA	NA	TRBV2	TRBJ1-1	TGTGCCGGGGGGGTATGGGCCCTGAACACTGAAGCTTTCTTT	CAGGVWALNTEAFF
17	NA	NA	TRBV11-2	TRBJ1-5	TGTGCCAGCAGCTTAGCCGTCAGGGGCGAACCTAATCAGCCCCAGCATTTT	CASSLAVRGEPNQPQHF
14	NA	NA	TRBV7-3	TRBJ2-7	TGTGCCAGCAGCTTAAGTCCCACCTCCTACGAGCAGTACTTC	CASSLSPTSYEQYF
16	NA	TRBD1	TRBV19	TRBJ1-3	TGTGCCAGTAGTACCCGACAGGGGACCCCGGGAAACACCATATATTTT	CASSTRQGTPGNTIYF
13	NA	NA	TRBV2	TRBJ2-1	TGTGCCAGCAGTGCGGTCTCCACCTCAGGGCAGTTCTTC	CASSAVSTSGQFF
15	NA	TRBD2	TRBV11-3	TRBJ2-1	TGTGCCAGCAGCTCATCGACTAGCGGTTACAATGAGCAGTTCTTC	CASSSSTSGYNEQFF